A selection of T cell receptor beta chains follows, all from one sample in a study of vaccination effects on CD4 cells after COVID-19. The data were produced by immunoSEQ multiplex PCR, yet TCRdb's version contains in-frame clones alone and is incomplete. In the table there are around 69,000 clones, 70% to 85% of which are singletons. Their antigens remain unidentified. The sample consisted of CD4+ T cells from PBMCs cultured without peptide, taken after COVID-19 vaccination. These receptors came from a human donor who received a COVID-19 vaccine. Both conserved end residues are part of each CDR3. D genes are given only for firm matches. The size entry is marked missing in some rows and otherwise reads once, few, many or a size class.

>.|TRBJ1-2|.|TRBV15
CATSRDSVDWVLGGYTF
TGTGCCACCAGCAGAGATTCGGTGGACTGGGTCCTGGGGGGCTACACCTTC
>.|TRBJ2-4|TRBD2|TRBV3-1/TRBV3-2
CASSQVTSGGALAKNIQYF
TGTGCCAGCAGCCAAGTGACTAGCGGGGGGGCCCTAGCCAAAAACATTCAGTACTTC
>.|TRBJ1-6|TRBD1|TRBV6-5
CATTRTGYNSPLHF
TGTGCCACAACTAGGACAGGTTATAATTCACCCCTCCACTTT
>.|TRBJ1-1|.|TRBV5-6
CASSLDGPGEVNTEAFF
TGTGCCAGCAGCTTGGATGGCCCAGGGGAGGTGAACACTGAAGCTTTCTTT
>.|TRBJ2-1|TRBD1|TRBV19
CASREWTGGNNEQFF
TGTGCCAGTAGGGAATGGACAGGGGGCAACAATGAGCAGTTCTTC
>.|TRBJ2-3|.|TRBV24-1
CATSDPLEPDTQYF
TGTGCCACCAGTGACCCCCTAGAGCCAGATACGCAGTATTTT
>.|TRBJ2-3|.|TRBV19
CASSKGLNTDTQYF
TGTGCCAGTAGTAAGGGGCTTAACACAGATACGCAGTATTTT
>.|TRBJ1-5|TRBD1|TRBV2
CASSETGARNQPQHF
TGTGCCAGCAGTGAAACAGGGGCCAGGAATCAGCCCCAGCATTTT
>few|TRBJ2-5|TRBD2|TRBV11-2
CASSPRLPGGYPKETQYF
TGTGCCAGCAGCCCTCGACTTCCCGGGGGGTACCCTAAAGAGACCCAGTACTTC
>.|TRBJ1-4|.|TRBV5-1
CASSWQGDGYEKLFF
TGCGCCAGCAGTTGGCAGGGAGACGGGTACGAAAAACTGTTTTTT
>.|TRBJ1-2|TRBD1|TRBV18
CASSLTGSYGYTF
TGTGCCAGCTCACTGACAGGGAGCTATGGCTACACCTTC
>few|TRBJ1-1|.|TRBV4-3
CASSQDRAGVGAFF
TGCGCCAGCAGCCAAGATCGGGCAGGGGTGGGAGCTTTCTTT
>.|TRBJ2-3|.|TRBV6-2/TRBV6-3
CASSSRNTQYF
TGTGCCAGCAGCTCCCGAAATACGCAGTATTTT
>.|TRBJ1-6|.|TRBV7-3
CASSFSSPGISPLHF
TGTGCCAGCAGCTTCTCATCACCAGGGATTTCACCCCTCCACTTT
>.|TRBJ1-4|.|TRBV28
CASSFTAEKLFF
TGTGCCAGCAGTTTCACAGCCGAAAAACTGTTTTTT
>.|TRBJ1-2|.|TRBV25-1
CASRGNYGYTF
TGTGCCAGCAGAGGGAACTATGGCTACACCTTC
>.|TRBJ2-5|.|TRBV6-5
CASSSWTASYQETQYF
TGTGCCAGCAGTTCGTGGACAGCGTCCTACCAAGAGACCCAGTACTTC
>few|TRBJ1-3|.|TRBV30
CACIRGSGNTIYF
TGTGCCTGCATCAGGGGTTCTGGAAACACCATATATTTT
>.|TRBJ1-5|TRBD1|TRBV19
CASSIGQGRGNQPQHF
TGTGCCAGTAGTATAGGACAGGGCAGGGGCAATCAGCCCCAGCATTTT
>.|TRBJ1-2|TRBD1|TRBV5-1
CASSLGQGVYGYTF
TGCGCCAGCAGCTTGGGACAGGGAGTCTATGGCTACACCTTC
>.|TRBJ2-3|TRBD1|TRBV7-8
CASSFNRGSTDTQYF
TGTGCCAGCAGCTTCAACAGGGGAAGCACAGATACGCAGTATTTT
>few|TRBJ1-2|TRBD1|TRBV12-3/TRBV12-4
CASSRTGYGYTF
TGTGCCAGCAGCCGGACAGGGTATGGCTACACCTTC
>.|TRBJ1-4|.|TRBV4-1
CASSQPSFGNSLFF
TGCGCCAGCAGCCAACCTTCGTTCGGGAATTCTCTGTTTTTT
>few|TRBJ1-2|TRBD1|TRBV5-1
CASSLAGTDFNYGYTF
TGCGCCAGCAGCTTGGCCGGGACAGACTTCAACTATGGCTACACCTTC
>.|TRBJ2-5|.|TRBV5-1
CASSLTGGQETQYF
TGCGCCAGCAGCCTAACCGGGGGTCAAGAGACCCAGTACTTC
>.|TRBJ1-1|.|TRBV9
CASSVGGQNTEAFF
TGTGCCAGCAGCGTTGGAGGGCAGAACACTGAAGCTTTCTTT
>.|TRBJ2-3|TRBD1|TRBV9
CASSGNLTGGGTDTQYF
TGTGCCAGCAGCGGCAACCTTACAGGGGGCGGCACAGATACGCAGTATTTT
>few|TRBJ1-6|.|TRBV18
CASSRDAAYNSPLHF
TGTGCCAGCTCACGAGACGCGGCCTATAATTCACCCCTCCACTTT
>.|TRBJ2-2|.|TRBV29-1
CSAKNRSGELFF
TGCAGCGCCAAAAACAGGTCGGGGGAGCTGTTTTTT
>.|TRBJ1-3|TRBD1|TRBV5-1
CASSLAYPGQGATIYF
TGCGCCAGCAGCTTAGCATACCCGGGACAGGGGGCCACCATATATTTT
>.|TRBJ2-2|TRBD1|TRBV5-4
CASSLGPGQGNTGELFF
TGTGCCAGCAGCTTGGGACCGGGACAGGGGAACACCGGGGAGCTGTTTTTT
>once|TRBJ1-4|.|TRBV6-6
CASSYEGATNEKLFF
TGTGCCAGCAGTTACGAAGGCGCAACTAATGAAAAACTGTTTTTT
>.|TRBJ1-2|.|TRBV9
CASSSGQGRGGYTF
TGTGCCAGCAGCTCCGGTCAGGGGCGAGGAGGCTACACCTTC
>.|TRBJ1-2|.|TRBV2
CASSEKKEMGGYTF
TGTGCCAGCAGTGAAAAGAAGGAGATGGGCGGCTACACCTTC
>.|TRBJ1-2|TRBD1|TRBV28
CASSLGDRGRRGYTF
TGTGCCAGCAGTTTAGGAGACAGGGGGCGCAGAGGCTACACCTTC